The 29 T cell receptor beta chains listed next were all sequenced from one sample in a study of regulatory T cells in long-lasting Graves disease. Libraries of TCR beta came from iRepertoire HTBI primers plus Arm-PCR of CDR3 regions. MiXCR, run by TCRdb on the multiplex PCR reads, gives a single entry per CDR3 protein. This sample has 450,000 to 500,000 distinct CDR3 sequences, with about 16% found just once. Indicated time point: newly diagnosed GD, antithyroid drugs for less than 3 months. Preparation of the TCR library used RNA extracted from PBMCs. The same data also went into a second study, on T cells in Graves' hyperthyroidism and ophthalmopathy.

The sample in question was peripheral blood mononuclear cells (PBMCs), obtained at new diagnosis, from a patient treated with antithyroid drugs. The receptors were sampled from a man aged 40-55 years with Graves disease.

Many counts were recorded for this clonotype. J is TRBJ2-2 and V is TRBV24-1, with D perhaps matching TRBD2 (6 bases). Per germline, CDR1 KGHDR and CDR2 SFDVKD. This CDR3 contains 17 residues. The V end was cut by 1 base, the J end by 2 bases, with 13 bases between. The DNA for the CDR3 is TGTGCCACCAGTGATTTTTTGGCGGGGTCCAACACCGGGGAGCTGTTTTTT. Protein product: CATSDFLAGSNTGELFF.

This clonotype was counted many times. CDR3 protein: CASSRRVTYNSPLHF. Here the CDR3 DNA reads TGTGCCAGCAGCCGTCGGGTTACCTATAATTCACCCCTCCACTTT. The chain is built from TRBV5-6 and TRBJ1-6; D uncertain. Trimming stripped 4 bases from V and 2 bases from J, with 10 bases between. CDR1 and CDR2 (germline): SGHDT, YYEEEE. CDR3 size: 15 residues. Supplemented by reference TRBV5-6 and TRBJ1-6, the full variable domain reads DAGVTQSPTHLIKTRGQQVTLRCSPKSGHDTVSWYQQALGQGPQFIFQYYEEEERQRGNFPDRFSGHQFPNYSSELNVNALLLGDSALYLCASSRRVTYNSPLHFGNGTRLTVT.

This clonotype was observed many times. This sequence joins TRBV13 and TRBJ2-2, with D unresolved. Germline V gene sequence: CDR1 PRHDT, CDR2 FYEKMQ (reference sequence). V dropped 1 base and J dropped 7 bases, with 10 bases sitting between them. The CDR3 loop spans 14 amino acids. CDR3 DNA: TGTGCCAGCAGCTTAGATCTGGGGTACGGGGAGCTGTTTTTT. Translating gives CASSLDLGYGELFF.

This chain uses TRBV2 with TRBJ2-1; 8 nucleotides agree with TRBD2. Looked up from germline, CDR1 is SNHLY and CDR2 is FYNNEI. The CDR3 contains 14 residues. V trimming: 8 bases; J trimming: 9 bases; junction bases outside the gene matches: 12. CDR3 sequence reads: CASFSGGANSEQFF. CDR3 sequence (DNA): TGTGCCAGCTTTTCGGGGGGGGCCAATAGTGAGCAGTTCTTC.

In this sample, this clonotype turned up many times. The chain joins TRBV7-8 to TRBJ2-1; D is undetermined. Germline V gene lookup returns CDR1 SGHVS and CDR2 FQNEAQ. CDR3 size: 15 residues. The ends were cut back, 1 base at V and 4 bases at J, with 11 bases in the middle. CDR3 amino acids: CASSLEFGIYNEQFF. The CDR3 coding sequence is TGTGCCAGCAGCTTAGAGTTTGGGATATACAATGAGCAGTTCTTC.

The sample holds many counts of this clonotype. This chain joins TRBV28 and TRBJ2-7, with no clear D. The CDR3 has 12 amino acids. Germline V gives CDR1 MDHEN, CDR2 SYDVKM. V lost 6 bases to trimming and J lost 4 bases, with 10 bases between them. In DNA form, the CDR3 reads TGTGCCAGCAGCCCCCCGGAGTACGAGCAGTACTTC. It is translated as CASSPPEYEQYF.

This clonotype was counted between two and nine times. The CDR3: CASSAVFSGNTTDTQYF. The CDR3 bases are TGTGCCAGCAGCGCCGTTTTTAGCGGGAACACCACAGATACGCAGTATTTT. V gene TRBV9 combines with J gene TRBJ2-3; 8 bases map to TRBD2. Trimming took 3 bases from V and 2 from J; bases not matched to a gene: 11. There are 17 residues in the CDR3. Germline-derived CDR1 and CDR2 are SGDLS and YYNGEE.

This clonotype appeared a few times. The J gene is TRBJ2-7, the V gene TRBV2; D perhaps matches TRBD1 (6 bases). The CDR3 is made up of 13 amino acids. CDR1 is SNHLY, CDR2 FYNNEI, per germline. Deletions cut 2 bases from V and 7 bases from J, with 12 bases between. CDR3 loop: CASSETIGGEQYF. The DNA for the CDR3 is TGTGCCAGCAGTGAAACAATAGGGGGAGAGCAGTACTTC.

Many counts were recorded for this clonotype. The chain couples TRBV11-2 to TRBJ2-7; D is perhaps TRBD2 (5 bases). This CDR3 region has 14 residues. Germline CDR1 and CDR2: SGHAT and FQNNGV. Trimming took off 1 base at V and 2 bases at J, with 9 bases between the two ends. Written as DNA, the CDR3 is TGTGCCAGCAGCTTAGGCCCGGGGACCTACGAGCAGTACTTC. It specifies CASSLGPGTYEQYF.

This clonotype was detected only a few times. The gene calls are TRBV20-1 and TRBJ2-7; D ambiguous. The CDR3 length is 11 residues. Germline V gene lookup returns CDR1 DFQATT and CDR2 SNEGSKA (reference sequence). The germline V and J ends were trimmed by 6 bases and 7 bases, with 13 bases remaining between them. This CDR3 is CSALIGGEQYF. Here the CDR3 DNA reads TGCAGTGCCCTTATAGGTGGAGAGCAGTACTTC.

This sequence joins TRBV30 and TRBJ1-4; D gene ambiguous. The germline gives CDR1 GTSNPN, CDR2 SVGIG (reference sequence). V lost 1 base to trimming and J lost 6 bases, with 6 bases between them. The CDR3 length is 12 residues. CDR3 nucleotides: TGTGCCTGGAGTGCCCTGCATGAAAAACTGTTTTTT. It translates to CAWSALHEKLFF.

Concerning this clonotype itself: Since a much larger clone is just one base distant, this may be a read error. This chain links TRBV7-8 with TRBJ1-5; TRBD1 might be the D (5 bases). The CDR3 covers 16 residues. CDR1 is SGHVS, CDR2 FQNEAQ, per germline. Trimming stripped 7 bases from V and 3 bases from J, with 19 bases between. CDR3 residues: CASTKAGGVNNQPQHF. CDR3 DNA sequence: TGTGCCAGCACCAAGGCGGGGGGAGTGAACAATCAGCCCCAGCATTTT.

This clonotype has just a few counts. The V call is TRBV6-1, the J call TRBJ2-7, with TRBD1 identical over 9 bases. The germline V gene encodes CDR1 MNHNS and CDR2 SASEGT. This CDR3 has 15 residues. V shed 4 bases and J 4 bases; nucleotides not matched to a gene: 8. CDR3 protein: CASSGGQGAIYEQYF. In nucleotides, the CDR3 is TGTGCCAGCAGTGGGGGACAGGGAGCGATATACGAGCAGTACTTC.

There are a few counts of this clonotype. The genes are TRBV7-2 and TRBJ2-6; D uncertain. This CDR3 contains 15 residues. CDR1 is SGHTA, CDR2 FQGNSA, per germline. V shed 2 bases and J shed 2 bases, with 7 bases lying between them. The CDR3 sequence is CASSLSITGANVLTF. The CDR3 bases are TGTGCCAGCAGCTTAAGCATAACTGGGGCCAACGTCCTGACTTTC.

This clonotype showed up many times. The rearrangement uses TRBV12-3 or TRBV12-4 and TRBJ2-1, with 12 bases that match TRBD2. V was pared by 6 bases and J by 0 bases, with 15 bases of the junction left unmatched. This CDR3 has 20 amino acids. CDR3 loop: CASRTMPGLAGASSYNEQFF. As DNA, the CDR3 is TGTGCCAGCAGAACGATGCCGGGACTAGCGGGCGCCAGCTCCTACAATGAGCAGTTCTTC.

The sample holds many counts of this clonotype. The chain has TRBV18 and TRBJ1-2; perhaps TRBD1 as D (6 bases). V was trimmed by 0 bases and J by 2 bases, leaving 10 bases between them. Germline CDR1 reads KGHSH; CDR2 reads LQKENI. The CDR3 spans 15 residues. CDR3 nucleotides: TGTGCCAGCTCACCACCGCCCCAGGGGAACTATGGCTACACCTTC. Encoded protein: CASSPPPQGNYGYTF.

In this sample, this clonotype turned up a few times. At one boundary the junction diverges from the germline segment, which might be a read error. The DNA for the CDR3 is TGCAGTGCGAGAGCTGGGGAGGCGTCGACTGAAGCTTTCTTT. Amino acid sequence: CSARAGEASTEAFF. The chain couples TRBV20-1 to TRBJ1-1; D uncertain. The germline V gene encodes CDR1 DFQATT and CDR2 SNEGSKA (reference sequence). This CDR3 has 14 residues.

This clonotype occurred a few times. The chain is built from TRBV20-1 and TRBJ2-1, with 9 bases lining up with TRBD2. Trimming took 3 bases from V and 0 from J; bases not matched to a gene: 6. The germline V gene has CDR1 DFQATT and CDR2 SNEGSKA (reference sequence). CDR3 length: 16 amino acids. The DNA of the CDR3 is TGCAGTGCTAGGGGGCGGGAGGGTAGCTCCTACAATGAGCAGTTCTTC. This encodes CSARGREGSSYNEQFF.

This clonotype was detected ten times or more. The chain employs TRBV20-1 and TRBJ1-5, with a possible D match to TRBD1 (5 bases). Deletions cut 5 bases from V and 0 bases from J, with 17 bases between. The germline V gene encodes CDR1 DFQATT and CDR2 SNEGSKA (reference sequence). The CDR3 runs to 16 residues. The CDR3 here is CSAPLAWTSSNQPQHF. For the CDR3, the DNA is TGCAGTGCTCCACTAGCCTGGACATCTAGCAATCAGCCCCAGCATTTT.

The V gene is TRBV7-9, the J gene TRBJ1-6; 8 nucleotides line up with TRBD1. This CDR3 is built from 15 residues. V trimming: 6 bases; J trimming: 9 bases; junction bases outside the gene matches: 10. In germline, CDR1 is SEHNR, CDR2 FQNEAQ (reference sequence). Here the CDR3 DNA reads TGTGCCAGCAGACGCGACAGGGGAGCTGGTTCACCCCTCCACTTT. Translating it yields CASRRDRGAGSPLHF.

A note on this clonotype: A much larger clonotype is one base distant, so this may be a read error. The rearrangement links TRBV29-1 to TRBJ2-7; D tentatively reads TRBD1 or TRBD2 (5 bases each). The length of the CDR3 is 12 residues. CDR1 and CDR2 (germline): SQVTM, ANQGSEA. CDR3 residues: CSPGRLSYERYF. Written as DNA, the CDR3 is TGCAGCCCGGGACGCCTCTCCTACGAGCGGTACTTC.

This clonotype was picked up many times. V and J are TRBV5-5 and TRBJ2-3; 8 bases are a match to TRBD2. Germline lookup yields CDR1 SGHKS and CDR2 YYEKEE (reference sequence). There are 17 residues in the CDR3. V was clipped by 1 base and J by 1 base; unmatched bases: 8. Written as DNA, the CDR3 is TGTGCCAGCAGCTTGTATGTTCCGGGGGGGGGCACAGATACGCAGTATTTT. As protein: CASSLYVPGGGTDTQYF. Using reference TRBV5-5 and TRBJ2-3 for the parts outside the CDR3, the full variable domain is DAGVTQSPTHLIKTRGQQVTLRCSPISGHKSVSWYQQVLGQGPQFIFQYYEKEERGRGNFPDRFSARQFPNYSSELNVNALLLGDSALYLCASSLYVPGGGTDTQYFGPGTRLTVL.

This clonotype was seen a handful of times. The chain joins TRBV2 to TRBJ1-6; 8 bases match TRBD1. CDR1 is SNHLY and CDR2 is FYNNEI in the germline V gene. V gave up 7 bases and J gave up 6 bases; unmatched junction bases: 5. This CDR3 comprises 14 residues. CDR3 residues: CASKRQGPNSPLHF. The CDR3, as DNA: TGTGCCAGCAAAAGACAGGGGCCTAATTCACCCCTCCACTTT. Full variable domain (remainder filled in from reference TRBV2 and TRBJ1-6): EPEVTQTPSHQVTQMGQEVILRCVPISNHLYFYWYRQILGQKVEFLVSFYNNEISEKSEIFDDQFSVERPDGSNFTLKIRSTKLEDSAMYFCASKRQGPNSPLHFGNGTRLTVT.

This clonotype was found a few times. The chain couples TRBV6-2 or TRBV6-3 to TRBJ1-2; the match to TRBD1 covers 9 bases. V trimming: 5 bases; J trimming: 0 bases; junction bases outside the gene matches: 4. Germline assignment: CDR1 MNHEY and CDR2 SVGEGT. The CDR3 spans 15 residues. Here the CDR3 reads CASSAGQGTNYGYTF. CDR3 in DNA: TGTGCCAGCAGTGCGGGACAGGGAACTAACTATGGCTACACCTTC.

This clonotype was seen repeatedly, ten times or more. The CDR3: CASSYRTGYSTDTQYF. As DNA, the CDR3 is TGCGCCAGCAGCTACCGGACAGGGTACAGCACAGATACGCAGTATTTT. The chain couples TRBV5-1 to TRBJ2-3; 8 bases map to TRBD1. There are 16 residues in the CDR3. Losses at the gene ends were 3 bases for V and 0 bases for J; bases not matched to a gene: 6. Germline values: CDR1 SGHRS, CDR2 YFSETQ.

The rearrangement links TRBV6-1 to TRBJ1-1; D remains ambiguous. Germline-derived CDR1 and CDR2 are MNHNS and SASEGT. The CDR3 is 11 residues long. V dropped 11 bases and J dropped 4 bases, with 11 bases sitting between them. DNA of the CDR3: TGTGCCGCCAGCAGTAGCACTGAAGCTTTCTTT. Its protein product is CAASSSTEAFF.

The chain employs TRBV30 and TRBJ2-3; 9 bases agree with TRBD2. The CDR3 contains 15 residues. Germline V gene data show CDR1 as GTSNPN and CDR2 as SVGIG (reference sequence). V shed 1 base, J shed 4 bases, and the junction held 6 bases outside the gene matches. The CDR3, as DNA: TGTGCCTGGAGTGAAGGTAGCGGGAGTCCAGATACGCAGTATTTT. Protein sequence: CAWSEGSGSPDTQYF.

With regard to this clonotype: A single base separates this from a much larger clone, so it may be a read error. The chain couples TRBV10-1 to TRBJ2-1; 12 positions match TRBD2. This CDR3 region has 23 residues. Germline CDR1 is WNHNN and CDR2 is SYGVQD (reference sequence). CDR3 residues: CTSSESPIQALAGGGKGYNEQFF. Here the CDR3 DNA reads TGCACCAGCAGTGAGTCGCCGATCCAGGCACTAGCGGGAGGAGGTAAGGGTTACAATGAGCAGTTCTTC.

This clonotype was detected many times. This chain links TRBV27 with TRBJ1-2, with D unclear. V lost 2 bases, J lost 8 bases, and 12 bases lay in between. Per germline, CDR1 MNHEY and CDR2 SMNVEV (reference sequence). The CDR3 extends over 13 amino acids. As DNA, the CDR3 is TGTGCCAGCAGTTTACTCCCCCTGAGAGGCTACACCTTC. Amino acids: CASSLLPLRGYTF.